Listed here are 29 T cell receptor beta chains from one sample, sequenced in a study of human T cells and chemical hapten exposure. TCRdb independently ran MiXCR on the RACE reads; one entry per CDR3 protein. This table holds 74,000 or so distinct CDR3 sequences, about 10% found once. The time point is: patch test 1, 2 weeks after DPC sensitization. The sample's treatment: therapeutic diphenylcyclopropenone sensitization with weekly scalp DPC. This material consisted of whole blood, taken in connection with sensitization to the hapten diphenylcyclopropenone (DPC). These receptors all come from a woman aged 55-69 years with alopecia areata. Some clones in this sample may be carry-over from other donors' samples.

In regard to this clonotype: A single base separates this from a much larger clone, so it may be a read error. The V and J genes are TRBV10-3 and TRBJ1-5; the match to TRBD1 covers 8 bases. Matching the DNA end better, TRBJ2-3 makes the J call doubtful. This CDR3 is 14 amino acids long. The germline CDR1 and CDR2 sequences are ENHRY and SYGVKD. This CDR3 is CASQGQGGNQPQYF. CDR3 sequence (DNA): TGTGCCAGCCAAGGACAGGGAGGCAATCAGCCCCAGTATTTT.

Remarks on this clonotype: A read error may explain this, as a much larger clone is one base away. The CDR3 end shows no conserved phenylalanine or tryptophan, and so a read error is likely. V gene TRBV19 combines with J gene TRBJ2-7; 8 nucleotides match TRBD2. Trimming at V came to 7 bases and at J to 4 bases, leaving 9 bases not matched to a gene. The CDR3 is 14 amino acids. Looked up from germline, CDR1 is LNHDA and CDR2 is SQIVND (reference sequence). For the CDR3, the DNA is TGTGCCAGTACGGCGGGGGGCCACAGTTACGAGCAGTACTCC. Protein product: CASTAGGHSYEQYS.

As concerns this clonotype: The junction and the germline gene differ at one end; a read error may be behind it. V is TRBV18 and J is TRBJ1-1; D unclear. Germline loops: CDR1 KGHSH, CDR2 LQKENI. CDR3 size: 15 residues. CDR3 sequence reads: CASSPASTSNTEVFF. The CDR3 DNA reads as TGTGCCAGCTCACCAGCCTCGACCTCCAACACTGAAGTTTTCTTT.

This clonotype was seen ten or more times. The chain recombines TRBV12-3 or TRBV12-4 with TRBJ1-3, with TRBD1 identical over 8 bases. This CDR3 has 13 amino acids. After removal of 9 bases from V and 4 bases from J, the junction contained 5 bases not matched to a gene. The CDR3 here is CASTTGEGNTIYF. The CDR3 nucleotides read TGTGCCAGTACGACAGGGGAAGGAAACACCATATATTTT.

The gene calls are TRBV24-1 and TRBJ2-1; TRBD2 might be the D (7 bases). From germline, CDR1 is KGHDR and CDR2 SFDVKD. This CDR3 region has 14 residues. V was shortened by 6 bases and J by 5 bases, with 13 bases between the two germline ends. CDR3 residues: CATSRGAFDNEQFF. The CDR3 DNA sequence: TGTGCCACCAGTCGGGGGGCGTTTGACAATGAGCAGTTCTTC.

This clonotype was recorded at least ten times. This rearrangement joins TRBV29-1 to TRBJ2-7; tentatively, D is TRBD1 or TRBD2 (5 bases each). The germline V and J ends were trimmed by 4 bases and 0 bases, with 10 bases remaining between them. The CDR3 has 13 residues. Germline-derived CDR1 and CDR2 are SQVTM and ANQGSEA. The CDR3 protein is CSVVGERSYEQYF. CDR3 coding DNA: TGCAGCGTTGTGGGGGAACGCTCCTACGAGCAGTACTTC.

This clonotype showed up many times. The V gene is TRBV4-2, the J gene TRBJ1-5; D not certain. The CDR3 covers 14 residues. The germline gives CDR1 LGHNA, CDR2 YNFKEQ. Trimming shortened V by 0 bases and J by 1 base, and 4 bases separated the two germline ends. The CDR3 here is CASSQDPSNQPQHF. Written as DNA, the CDR3 is TGTGCCAGCAGCCAAGATCCCAGCAATCAGCCCCAGCATTTT.

This chain connects TRBV5-6 to TRBJ2-2; TRBD1 agrees at 9 bases. The CDR3 extends over 19 amino acids. Germline V gene lookup returns CDR1 SGHDT and CDR2 YYEEEE. Germline trimming cut 6 bases from V and 0 bases from J; bases unmatched to any gene: 15. Here the CDR3 DNA reads TGTGCCAGCAACATTGGGGCTGGGACAGGGATACCGAACACCGGGGAGCTGTTTTTT. Residues: CASNIGAGTGIPNTGELFF.

This rearrangement joins TRBV20-1 to TRBJ2-3; 8 bases fit TRBD2. V shed 3 bases, J shed 0 bases, and the junction held 8 bases outside the gene matches. CDR1 DFQATT and CDR2 SNEGSKA come from the germline V gene (reference sequence). CDR3 length: 16 amino acids. The CDR3 region is CSASGGADSSTDTQYF. The CDR3 DNA sequence: TGCAGTGCTAGCGGGGGGGCTGATTCGAGCACAGATACGCAGTATTTT.

The chain recombines TRBV15 with TRBJ2-3; 10 positions match TRBD1. The CDR3 runs to 16 residues. Germline V lookup: CDR1 LNHNV, CDR2 YYDKDF (reference sequence). J was trimmed by 2 bases and V by 6 bases; bases with no gene match: 8. CDR3 coding DNA: TGTGCCACCAGTAGAAGACAGGGGGCGAACACAGATACGCAGTATTTT. Translating it yields CATSRRQGANTDTQYF.

In this sample, this clonotype turned up many times. This chain connects TRBV10-3 to TRBJ2-5, with a tentative D call TRBD1 (6 bases). Germline V gene sequence: CDR1 ENHRY, CDR2 SYGVKD. The V end lost 0 bases, the J end lost 4 bases, and 9 bases lay between the germline ends. The CDR3 loop spans 14 amino acids. The CDR3 DNA is TGTGCCATCAGTGAGTCTGGGGGCCGAGAGACCCAGTACTTC. Its protein product is CAISESGGRETQYF.

The sample holds a few counts of this clonotype. The gene calls are TRBV18 and TRBJ1-5; no clear D. Trimming took 6 bases from V and 4 from J, leaving 16 bases between them. Germline values: CDR1 KGHSH, CDR2 LQKENI. The CDR3 spans 15 residues. CDR3 sequence: CASSPSSGTNQPQHF. The CDR3 DNA sequence: TGTGCCAGCTCCCCTTCCTCGGGTACGAATCAGCCCCAGCATTTT.

This clonotype occurred many times. The rearrangement links TRBV29-1 to TRBJ2-1; 14 bases match TRBD2. The V gene's germline CDR1 is SQVTM and CDR2 ANQGSEA. There are 15 residues in the CDR3. V was pared by 7 bases and J by 3 bases, with 5 bases of the junction left unmatched. CDR3 loop: CSAWTSGGSYNEQFF. CDR3 nucleotides: TGCAGCGCCTGGACTAGCGGGGGGAGCTACAATGAGCAGTTCTTC.

Only a few counts were recorded for this clonotype. The rearrangement links TRBV6-1 to TRBJ1-2; D is unclear. The CDR3 has 13 residues. Trimming shortened V by 4 bases and J by 1 base, and 7 bases separated the two germline ends. Germline lookup yields CDR1 MNHNS and CDR2 SASEGT. The CDR3 region is CASSGQNNYGYTF. Written as DNA, the CDR3 is TGTGCCAGCAGTGGGCAGAATAACTATGGCTACACCTTC.

This clonotype was counted only a few times. The rearrangement joins TRBV3-1 to TRBJ2-7; D is unresolved. CDR3 length equals 12 residues. Per the germline V gene, CDR1 is LGHDT and CDR2 is YNNKEL (reference sequence). Trimming pared 4 bases from V and 2 bases from J, leaving 6 bases between. The CDR3 sequence is CASSRGTYEQYF. CDR3 nucleotides: TGTGCCAGCAGCCGTGGTACCTACGAGCAGTACTTC.

There are many counts of this clonotype. J is TRBJ2-1 and V is TRBV11-2; D is tentatively TRBD1 or TRBD2 (5 bases each). Trimming shortened V by 3 bases and J by 0 bases, and 12 bases separated the two germline ends. Germline-derived CDR1 and CDR2 are SGHAT and FQNNGV. The CDR3 is 16 residues long. The CDR3 is CASSFRGQGSYNEQFF. The CDR3 DNA reads as TGTGCCAGCAGCTTTCGGGGCCAGGGCTCCTACAATGAGCAGTTCTTC.

This clonotype was seen many times. The chain combines TRBV18 with TRBJ1-2; D is ambiguous. This CDR3 region has 14 residues. Germline V gene lookup returns CDR1 KGHSH and CDR2 LQKENI. V lost 1 base and J lost 4, with 10 bases in between. The chain's CDR3 is CASSPRPETYGYTF. The CDR3, as DNA: TGTGCCAGCTCACCACGGCCGGAGACCTATGGCTACACCTTC.

This clonotype has more than one count but fewer than ten. The chain carries TRBV29-1 and TRBJ1-2; D remains unclear. The CDR3 sequence is 11 residues long. Germline CDR1 is SQVTM and CDR2 is ANQGSEA. V dropped 8 bases and J dropped 1 base, with 8 bases sitting between them. This chain's CDR3 is CSITVNYGYTF. The CDR3 DNA is TGCAGCATAACAGTTAACTATGGCTACACCTTC.

The chain uses TRBV5-1 and TRBJ2-3; D is possibly TRBD2 (5 bases). The CDR3 runs 17 residues. The germline V and J ends were trimmed by 0 bases and 2 bases, with 16 bases remaining between them. Germline V CDR1 and CDR2: SGHRS, YFSETQ. The CDR3 here is CASSLAVMSGITDTQYF. The CDR3 nucleotides read TGCGCCAGCAGCTTGGCTGTGATGAGCGGAATCACAGATACGCAGTATTTT.

This clonotype was found a few times. The chain combines TRBV21-1 with TRBJ2-7; the DNA was not compared with TRBD2, the D call given in the table. TRBV21-1 is tagged as a pseudogene. This CDR3 is built from 15 residues. In nucleotides, the CDR3 is TGTGCCAGCCTTTCTGGACTAGCGGGGGGAGTGGAGCAGTACTTC. It specifies CASLSGLAGGVEQYF.

The J gene is TRBJ1-6, the V gene TRBV3-1, with TRBD1 matching 8 bases. This CDR3 has 13 amino acids. Germline-derived CDR1 and CDR2 are LGHDT and YNNKEL (reference sequence). V shed 4 bases, J shed 12 bases, and the junction held 5 bases outside the gene matches. The CDR3 here is CASSLRTGKPLHF. The CDR3 DNA reads as TGTGCCAGCAGCCTTAGGACAGGGAAACCCCTCCACTTT.

This clonotype showed up many times. V usage is TRBV29-1 and J usage is TRBJ1-2, with 7 bases fitting TRBD1. V dropped 1 base and J dropped 2; count of bases not matched to a gene: 4. Germline V gene data show CDR1 as SQVTM and CDR2 as ANQGSEA. The CDR3 length is 14 residues. CDR3: CSVEGQGTNYGYTF. The DNA of the CDR3 is TGCAGCGTTGAAGGACAGGGAACGAACTATGGCTACACCTTC.

This clonotype was counted many times. The chain joins TRBV20-1 to TRBJ1-6, with a tentative D call TRBD1 (5 bases). V was shortened by 6 bases and J by 7 bases, with 16 bases between the two germline ends. CDR1 and CDR2 (germline): DFQATT, SNEGSKA (reference sequence). This CDR3 contains 14 residues. The CDR3 spells CSAPRGTSNSPLHF. CDR3 nucleotide sequence: TGCAGTGCCCCCCGGGGGACTAGCAATTCACCCCTCCACTTT.

The J gene is TRBJ2-7, the V gene TRBV5-1; the D is unclear. The V and J ends lost 0 bases and 2 bases respectively, with 9 bases between them. Germline CDR1 and CDR2: SGHRS and YFSETQ. The CDR3 is 14 residues long. CDR3 nucleotide sequence: TGCGCCAGCAGCTTGGTGTCTGGGGCCTACGAGCAGTACTTC. Encoded protein: CASSLVSGAYEQYF.

A few counts support this clonotype. The chain couples TRBV30 to TRBJ1-1; 7 nucleotides align to TRBD1. V trimming: 4 bases; J trimming: 1 base; junction bases outside the gene matches: 12. The CDR3 is 16 amino acids. Germline V lookup: CDR1 GTSNPN, CDR2 SVGIG (reference sequence). The CDR3 coding sequence is TGTGCCTGGATAGGCTTTGGACAGGCGGAGAACACTGAAGCTTTCTTT. Its translation: CAWIGFGQAENTEAFF. The entire variable domain, with the rest obtained from reference TRBV30 and TRBJ1-1, is as follows: SQTIHQWPATLVQPVGSPLSLECTVEGTSNPNLYWYRQAAGRGLQLLFYSVGIGQISSEVPQNLSASRPQDRQFILSSKKLLLSDSGFYLCAWIGFGQAENTEAFFGQGTRLTVV.

This clonotype has a count of ten or more. This chain connects TRBV29-1 to TRBJ1-2, with D hard to call. V lost 1 base, J lost 4 bases, and 4 bases lay in between. The CDR3 length is 11 residues. Germline V gene sequence: CDR1 SQVTM, CDR2 ANQGSEA. Written as DNA, the CDR3 is TGCAGCGTTGAAGGCGGCTATGGCTACACCTTC. Protein sequence: CSVEGGYGYTF.

The chain joins TRBV18 to TRBJ1-2; D is uncertain. Trimming took off 5 bases at V and 4 bases at J, with 14 bases between the two ends. The germline V gene encodes CDR1 KGHSH and CDR2 LQKENI. This CDR3 region has 14 residues. The CDR3, as DNA: TGTGCCAGCTCAGTCGGACGGGCCCCCTATGGCTACACCTTC. This encodes CASSVGRAPYGYTF.

This clonotype turned up a few times. The V and J genes are TRBV18 and TRBJ2-1; no firm D call. V was cut by 6 bases and J by 0 bases, with 12 bases left in between. This CDR3 contains 15 residues. CDR1 is KGHSH and CDR2 is LQKENI in the germline V gene. This CDR3 reads CASSVVLSSYNEQFF. The CDR3 nucleotides are TGTGCCAGCTCCGTTGTGTTAAGCTCCTACAATGAGCAGTTCTTC.

This clonotype came up many times. The V call is TRBV3-1, the J call TRBJ2-1, with 8 bases matching TRBD2. Trimming took 4 bases from V and 4 from J; bases not matched to a gene: 9. Germline CDR1 LGHDT, CDR2 YNNKEL (reference sequence). CDR3 size: 16 residues. The CDR3 reads CASSLWGRGAYNEQFF. The CDR3 DNA reads as TGTGCCAGCAGCCTCTGGGGGCGGGGGGCATACAATGAGCAGTTCTTC.